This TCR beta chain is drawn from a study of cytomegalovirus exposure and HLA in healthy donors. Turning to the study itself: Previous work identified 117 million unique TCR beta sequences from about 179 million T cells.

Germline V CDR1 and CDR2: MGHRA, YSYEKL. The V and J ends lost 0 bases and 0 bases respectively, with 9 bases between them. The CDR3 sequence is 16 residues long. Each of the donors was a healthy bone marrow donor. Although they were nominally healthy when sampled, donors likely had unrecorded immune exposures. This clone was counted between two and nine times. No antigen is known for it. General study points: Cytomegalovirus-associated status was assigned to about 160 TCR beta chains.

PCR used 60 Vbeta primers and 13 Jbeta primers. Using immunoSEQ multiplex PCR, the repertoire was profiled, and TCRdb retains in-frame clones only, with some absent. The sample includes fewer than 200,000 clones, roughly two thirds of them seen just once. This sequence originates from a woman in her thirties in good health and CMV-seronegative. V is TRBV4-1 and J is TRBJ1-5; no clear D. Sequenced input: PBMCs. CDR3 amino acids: CASSQERQYSNQPQHF. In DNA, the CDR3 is TGCGCCAGCAGCCAAGAGCGGCAGTATAGCAATCAGCCCCAGCATTTT.